One and the same sample provided the 24 T cell receptor beta chains below, sequenced in a study. TCRdb independently ran MiXCR on the RT-PCR reads; one entry per CDR3 protein. The table lists around 700,000 distinct CDR3 sequences, 13% to 15% of them singletons. The sequencing sample was made of memory CD4+ T cells from blood. Every receptor here comes from a female donor in good health, serving as a healthy control.

The chain has TRBV9 and TRBJ1-3, with D unresolved. The V end lost 0 bases, the J end lost 0 bases, and 7 bases lay between the germline ends. The CDR3 loop spans 15 amino acids. Germline assignment: CDR1 SGDLS and CDR2 YYNGEE. CDR3 loop: CASSVAGHSGNTIYF. The CDR3 nucleotides are TGTGCCAGCAGCGTAGCTGGTCACTCTGGAAACACCATATATTTT.

V is TRBV28 and J is TRBJ1-4, with a weak D call TRBD1 (5 bases). Trimming stripped 6 bases from V and 11 bases from J, with 19 bases between. CDR3 length equals 14 residues. Per germline, CDR1 MDHEN and CDR2 SYDVKM. CDR3 DNA sequence: TGTGCCAGCAGCCCAACAGGAGAAGGCGGGAAACTGTTTTTT. The encoded protein is CASSPTGEGGKLFF.

The chain combines TRBV24-1 with TRBJ2-2; D gene uncertain. Between the trimmed V and J ends, which lost 1 base and 0 bases, there was a span of 8 bases. Looked up from germline, CDR1 is KGHDR and CDR2 is SFDVKD. The CDR3 loop spans 16 amino acids. CDR3 in amino acids: CATSDFKQTNTGELFF. CDR3 DNA: TGTGCCACCAGTGATTTTAAACAGACGAACACCGGGGAGCTGTTTTTT.

The rearrangement joins TRBV28 to TRBJ2-1; TRBD2 aligns across 8 bases. Unmatched junction bases numbered 2, after V lost 3 bases and J lost 4 bases. Germline CDR1 reads MDHEN; CDR2 reads SYDVKM. This CDR3 has 14 amino acids. The chain's CDR3 is CASSFSGVYNEQFF. The CDR3 DNA sequence: TGTGCCAGCAGTTTTAGCGGGGTATACAATGAGCAGTTCTTC.

The V call is TRBV12-3 or TRBV12-4, the J call TRBJ2-3; D remains unclear. The V end lost 6 bases, the J end lost 5 bases, and 12 bases lay between the germline ends. CDR3 length: 13 amino acids. The CDR3 bases are TGTGCCAGCAGGGCCATGTGGGAAGATACGCAGTATTTT. Translation gives CASRAMWEDTQYF.

With regard to this clonotype: The junction shows a germline mismatch at one end, possibly a read error. J is TRBJ2-1 and V is TRBV20-1; tentatively, D is TRBD1 or TRBD2 (6 bases each). The germline gives CDR1 DFQATT, CDR2 SNEGSKA (reference sequence). The CDR3 contains 13 residues. The CDR3 is CSTSRGPYNEQFF. Here the CDR3 DNA reads TGCAGTACTAGCAGGGGCCCCTACAATGAGCAGTTCTTC.

This clonotype was seen a handful of times. The chain is built from TRBV20-1 and TRBJ2-7; no definite D call. The germline V gene has CDR1 DFQATT and CDR2 SNEGSKA (reference sequence). CDR3 length: 15 residues. V lost 3 bases, J lost 5 bases, and 20 bases lay in between. The CDR3, as DNA: TGCAGTGCTAGCGCCGCGCAGGTAGTGGGCCACGAGCAGTACTTC. Protein product: CSASAAQVVGHEQYF.

This sequence joins TRBV13 and TRBJ2-3, with 9 nucleotides matching TRBD1. Germline V gene lookup returns CDR1 PRHDT and CDR2 FYEKMQ (reference sequence). The CDR3 spans 15 residues. V lost 5 bases to trimming and J lost 3 bases; unmatched junction nucleotides: 6. Here the CDR3 DNA reads TGTGCCAGCAGCGTCCGGGACAGGGATACAGATACGCAGTATTTT. Its translation is CASSVRDRDTDTQYF. Full variable domain (remainder filled in from reference TRBV13 and TRBJ2-3): AAGVIQSPRHLIKEKRETATLKCYPIPRHDTVYWYQQGPGQDPQFLISFYEKMQSDKGSIPDRFSAQQFSDYHSELNMSSLELGDSALYFCASSVRDRDTDTQYFGPGTRLTVL.

The chain combines TRBV18 with TRBJ1-6; 10 nucleotides line up with TRBD1. Germline values: CDR1 KGHSH, CDR2 LQKENI. The CDR3 totals 16 residues. V trimming: 3 bases; J trimming: 8 bases; junction bases outside the gene matches: 7. The CDR3 sequence: CASSPLDRGTDSPLHF. The CDR3 DNA reads TGTGCCAGCTCACCGTTGGACAGGGGGACCGATTCACCCCTCCACTTT.

With regard to this clonotype: The junction differs from germline at one of its ends, possibly a read error. The rearrangement links TRBV7-9 to TRBJ2-3, with TRBD2 matching 8 bases. This CDR3 is built from 14 residues. The V gene's germline CDR1 is SEHNR and CDR2 FQNEAQ (reference sequence). For the CDR3, the DNA is TGTGCTAGCAGCGTCCGGGAGGGCCCAGATACGCAGTATTTT. Translated, it gives CASSVREGPDTQYF. The entire variable domain, with the rest obtained from reference TRBV7-9 and TRBJ2-3, is as follows: DTGVSQNPRHKITKRGQNVTFRCDPISEHNRLYWYRQTLGQGPEFLTYFQNEAQLEKSRLLSDRFSAERPKGSFSTLEIQRTEQGDSAMYLCASSVREGPDTQYFGPGTRLTVL.

J is TRBJ1-1 and V is TRBV10-2, with 10 positions matching TRBD1. This CDR3 contains 17 residues. The V segment lost 6 bases and the J segment 0 bases; nucleotides outside the gene matches: 10. Germline CDR1 WSHSY, CDR2 SAAADI. CDR3 amino acids: CASRGQGFRSMNTEAFF. CDR3 DNA sequence: TGCGCCAGCAGGGGACAGGGGTTTAGGAGTATGAACACTGAAGCTTTCTTT.

There are a few counts of this clonotype. J is TRBJ2-1 and V is TRBV20-1; 10 positions agree with TRBD1. This CDR3 contains 15 residues. J was trimmed by 6 bases and V by 5 bases; bases with no gene match: 10. Germline-derived CDR1 and CDR2 are DFQATT and SNEGSKA (reference sequence). The CDR3 sequence: CSAPPGTGAVNEQFF. The CDR3 DNA follows: TGCAGTGCTCCCCCTGGGACAGGGGCCGTCAATGAGCAGTTCTTC.

The table lists this clonotype with a few counts. The chain uses TRBV20-1 and TRBJ2-7; D assignment may be TRBD1 or TRBD2 (5 bases each). The CDR3 covers 17 residues. Germline V gene data show CDR1 as DFQATT and CDR2 as SNEGSKA (reference sequence). V lost 5 bases to trimming and J lost 5 bases, with 28 bases between them. CDR3: CSAAPQPGRGDSDEQYF. The CDR3 DNA reads as TGCAGTGCTGCCCCACAGCCGGGACGCGGCGATTCCGACGAGCAGTACTTC.

This clonotype was seen once. J is TRBJ2-1 and V is TRBV19; 13 nucleotides align to TRBD2. Germline loops: CDR1 LNHDA, CDR2 SQIVND (reference sequence). The CDR3 runs to 13 residues. V gave up 5 bases and J gave up 16 bases; unmatched junction bases: 8. The CDR3 DNA reads as TGTGCCAGTAGTCCAAGGACTAGCGGGAGATATTTCTTC. Translating it yields CASSPRTSGRYFF.

This clonotype has at least ten counts. The chain employs TRBV29-1 and TRBJ2-3; possibly TRBD2 for D (6 bases). From germline, CDR1 is SQVTM and CDR2 ANQGSEA. This CDR3 has 13 amino acids. V was cut by 4 bases and J by 3 bases, with 11 bases left in between. CDR3 DNA sequence: TGCAGCGTTGGGAGGGTTAGGACAGATACGCAGTATTTT. It is translated as CSVGRVRTDTQYF.

This clonotype came up a few times. The chain links TRBV20-1 to TRBJ2-1; maybe TRBD2 (6 bases). The V and J ends lost 2 bases and 1 base respectively, with 12 bases between them. The CDR3 is made up of 15 amino acids. In germline, CDR1 is DFQATT, CDR2 SNEGSKA (reference sequence). The CDR3 nucleotides are TGCAGTGCTAGAATTGGGGCGGGGTCCTACAATGAGCAGTTCTTC. This codes for CSARIGAGSYNEQFF.

This clonotype has at least ten counts. The chain's CDR3 is CASSYSIHRGTGELFF. The DNA of the CDR3 is TGTGCCAGCAGTTACTCGATCCACAGGGGCACCGGGGAGCTGTTTTTT. J is TRBJ2-2 and V is TRBV6-5, with 7 bases identical to TRBD1. This CDR3 contains 16 residues. J gave up 4 bases and V 0 bases, and 5 bases lay outside the gene matches. In germline, CDR1 is MNHEY, CDR2 SVGAGI.

CDR3 in DNA: TGTGCCAGCAGCTTCGTTGTGGGTGAAGCTAACTATGGCTACACCTTC. Amino acid sequence: CASSFVVGEANYGYTF. The chain uses TRBV7-9 and TRBJ1-2; D gene unclear. This CDR3 comprises 16 residues. Germline V CDR1 and CDR2: SEHNR, FQNEAQ (reference sequence). V shed 3 bases and J shed 0 bases, with 14 bases lying between them.

Ten or more counts support this clonotype. The chain couples TRBV12-3 or TRBV12-4 to TRBJ2-7; TRBD1 matches at 10 bases. The CDR3 is 13 amino acids. Unmatched junction bases numbered 2, after V lost 6 bases and J lost 3 bases. This chain's CDR3 is CASSRDRGYEQYF. CDR3 bases: TGTGCCAGCAGCCGGGACAGGGGCTACGAGCAGTACTTC.

This clonotype appeared a few times. The chain is built from TRBV5-1 and TRBJ2-1; perhaps TRBD1 as D (6 bases). Germline values: CDR1 SGHRS, CDR2 YFSETQ. CDR3 size: 16 residues. V lost 2 bases and J 5 bases, leaving 17 bases between the germline ends. CDR3 sequence reads: CASSFEIVRGHNEQFF. As DNA, the CDR3 is TGCGCCAGCAGCTTCGAGATTGTCAGGGGCCACAATGAGCAGTTCTTC. Variable domain in full (rest from reference TRBV5-1 and TRBJ2-1): KAGVTQTPRYLIKTRGQQVTLSCSPISGHRSVSWYQQTPGQGLQFLFEYFSETQRNKGNFPGRFSGRQFSNSRSEMNVSTLELGDSALYLCASSFEIVRGHNEQFFGPGTRLTVL.

The chain couples TRBV28 to TRBJ2-3; 8 bases agree with TRBD1. This CDR3 has 15 amino acids. The junction had 6 bases not matched to a gene; V was cut back by 6 bases and J by 1 base. Per germline, CDR1 MDHEN and CDR2 SYDVKM. CDR3 DNA sequence: TGTGCCAGCAGGGCGCCGACAGGGGGCACAGATACGCAGTATTTT. Amino acid sequence: CASRAPTGGTDTQYF.

This chain links TRBV6-7 with TRBJ2-1; D is unresolved. TRBV6-7 qualifies as an ORF whose function is uncertain. V was shortened by 6 bases and J by 7 bases, with 19 bases between the two germline ends. The CDR3 consists of 15 residues. This CDR3 reads CASRTQGSGSNEQFF. The CDR3 DNA sequence: TGTGCCAGCAGGACTCAAGGGTCAGGTTCGAATGAGCAGTTCTTC.

This clonotype was counted between two and nine times. This chain connects TRBV7-9 to TRBJ2-1; weak D call: TRBD2 (5 bases). The CDR3 length is 15 residues. V dropped 0 bases and J dropped 5 bases, with 11 bases sitting between them. Germline V CDR1 and CDR2: SEHNR, FQNEAQ (reference sequence). The CDR3: CASSLAGVGNNEQFF. The CDR3 DNA reads as TGTGCCAGCAGCTTAGCGGGAGTGGGAAACAATGAGCAGTTCTTC.

This clonotype was seen at least ten times. The V gene is TRBV27, the J gene TRBJ2-7; unclear D gene. This CDR3 comprises 12 residues. The germline V gene has CDR1 MNHEY and CDR2 SMNVEV (reference sequence). V lost 5 bases and J lost 3, with 8 bases in between. CDR3 amino acids: CASSQNRYEQYF. CDR3 bases: TGTGCCAGCAGTCAGAACCGCTACGAGCAGTACTTC.